This T cell receptor beta chain appears in the sequencing data of a study of blood T cell repertoires in COVID-19. Study information: Acute and convalescent COVID-19 specimens originated in the United States, Italy and Spain. Nucleic acid was either cDNA or gDNA, and it came from T cells, B-cell-depleted T cells, or PBMCs.

A single count supports this clone. In the source study's methods: Reference gene primer amplification yielded estimated nucleated cell counts. Method: immunoSEQ multiplex PCR; TCRdb's copy keeps in-frame clones and lacks some. V and J calls and clone size come straight from that table; D and trimming were deduced from the DNA. The data contain about 200,000 clones, 88% of them singletons. Germline V gives CDR1 MNHNY, CDR2 SVGAGI (reference sequence). V lost 7 bases, J lost 4 bases, and 6 bases stayed unmatched. The CDR3 contains 14 residues. The clonotype comes from a man between 35 and 55 years old with active or convalescent COVID-19. The specimen sequenced was peripheral blood. The rearrangement joins TRBV6-6 to TRBJ2-5; 10 nucleotides line up with TRBD2. The CDR3 here is CASKRASGGETQYF. The DNA for the CDR3 is TGTGCCAGCAAGAGGGCTAGCGGGGGAGAGACCCAGTACTTC.